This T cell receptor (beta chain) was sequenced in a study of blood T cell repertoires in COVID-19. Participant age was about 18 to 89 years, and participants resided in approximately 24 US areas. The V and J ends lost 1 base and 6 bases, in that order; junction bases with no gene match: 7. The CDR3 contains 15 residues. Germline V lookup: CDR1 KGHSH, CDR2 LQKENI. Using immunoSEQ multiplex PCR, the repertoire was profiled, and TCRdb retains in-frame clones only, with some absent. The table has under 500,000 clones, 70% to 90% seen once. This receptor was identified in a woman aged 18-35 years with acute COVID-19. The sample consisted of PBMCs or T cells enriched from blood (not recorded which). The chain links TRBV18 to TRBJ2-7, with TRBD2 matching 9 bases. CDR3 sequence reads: CASSPLQAGGVEQYF. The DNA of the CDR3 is TGTGCCAGCTCACCACTGCAAGCGGGAGGCGTCGAGCAGTACTTC. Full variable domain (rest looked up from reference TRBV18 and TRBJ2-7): NAGVMQNPRHLVRRRGQEARLRCSPMKGHSHVYWYRQLPEEGLKFMVYLQKENIIDESGMPKERFSAEFPKEGPSILRIQQVVRGDSAAYFCASSPLQAGGVEQYFGPGTRLTVT.